This TCR beta chain was documented in a study of shared clonotypes between healthy human individuals. Overall study context: Donors, aged 18 to 49, were a couple of women and a few men.

Germline CDR1 is MNHEY and CDR2 is SMNVEV (reference sequence). Trimming took off 2 bases at V and 3 bases at J, with 11 bases between the two ends. The CDR3 has 14 residues. A single count supports this clone. This was a deep-level run. The table came from immunoSEQ multiplex PCR; TCRdb's copy has only in-frame clones and leaves some out. The table records nearly 1 million clones, around three quarters of them present only once. Sequencing input: memory CD4+ T cells sorted from blood. The subset here: CD45RA-negative fraction. The gene calls are TRBV27 and TRBJ2-7; possibly TRBD2 for D (5 bases). The receptor was isolated from a young man in good health. CDR3 nucleotide sequence: TGTGCCAGCAGTTTACGCGAGGGCCACTACGAGCAGTACTTC. Its translation is CASSLREGHYEQYF.